Sequencing of this T cell receptor beta chain was carried out in a study of blood T cells in healthy people across ages (dated by TCRdb to between 2014 and 2017). A note on the overall study: In model experiments, template switching captured about one uniquely barcoded TCR beta cDNA molecule for every two T cells. Four age groups were formed from the donors: young (average about 16 years), middle-aged (approximately 39), aged (62) and long-lived (roughly 88). To avoid experimental bias, donors of different ages were spread randomly across the sequencing lanes. Two additional independent replicas of 1 million unique cDNA reads from the same blood draw were analyzed for two donors (one aged 18 to 30 and one aged 80 or older). Age-related changes in TCR beta repertoire diversity were measured in the study by deep sequencing normalized with unique cDNA molecular identifiers. What the research found in general, with its limitations: Donor CMV infection status was unknown, potentially confounding age-related changes in expanded clonotypes. Estimates of total diversity based on one million sequenced T cells were considered lower bounds and underestimates. Because profiling used bulk unsorted PBMCs, naive and antigen-experienced compartments could not be compared conclusively. Compared with the aged group, more naive CD4+ T cells, fewer expanded clones and increased TCR diversity were shown by the long-lived group, suggesting age selection. There was a strong correlation between observed TCR beta diversity and the percentage of naive T cells measured by flow cytometry. Observed TCR beta diversity per million T cells fell roughly linearly with age, and a significant reduction was already apparent by age around 40.

Donors were 39 systemically healthy Caucasian individuals from Russia aged roughly 6 to 95 years. Approximately 10 milliliters of peripheral blood were collected from each donor into EDTA-treated Vacutainer tubes. PBMCs were isolated by Ficoll-Paque density-gradient centrifugation, with at least 7 million obtained per sample. Trizol reagent was used to extract total RNA from the PBMCs, yielding at least 5 micrograms per sample. For every donor, flow cytometry on a PBMC aliquot measured the percentage of naive CD45RAhigh/CD27high T cells. As to this clonotype: Its target antigen remains unknown. A much more abundant neighbour one base away suggests this may be a read error.

Library prep was done by 5' RACE. TCRdb records Illumina HiSeq 2500 as the sequencer. A second roughly 7 to 11 cycle PCR used a sample-barcoded 5' primer and a J-beta primer mix. A unique molecular identifier was introduced onto each TCR beta cDNA molecule by a template-switch 5' adaptor carrying 12 random nucleotides. Each sample yielded at least 3 million CDR3-containing paired-end reads. First-strand cDNA was synthesized from all RNA with the Mint cDNA synthesis kit, primed by a TRBC-specific oligonucleotide. After uracil-DNA glycosylase treatment, a first 18-cycle PCR used universal primers M1SS and BC2_uni_R on all cDNA. The paper's data handling went like this. Each sample was normalized by randomly selecting 1 million high-quality reads, each carrying a distinct molecular identifier. Reads with shared molecular identifiers were discarded instead of being binned into consensus sequences. MiTCR, with a Q25 quality threshold and the strictest error-elimination algorithm, was used for CDR3 identification, clonotype clustering and error correction. A nonparametric unseen species model with Euler transformation was used to estimate lower-bound total TCR beta diversity. Through fastp at Q25 and MiXCR, TCRdb rebuilt clones from the public reads, retaining in-frame beta chains. Rows merge per CDR3 protein into single entries with the most common DNA and genes. These V and J calls originate from TCRdb's pipeline instead of the authors' own analysis. The sample table records around 1,500,000 distinct CDR3 sequences; roughly 27% of these occur just once. The ten largest make up around 7.7% of the sample.

The TCR sequence derives from a woman aged 25-40 years in good health. The specimen was blood.

The CDR3 sequence is CSARGEYNKQFF. The DNA sequence is TGCAGTGCTAGAGGCGAGTACAATAAGCAGTTCTTC. The rearranged segments are TRBV20-1 and TRBJ2-1; the D gene is unclear. The CDR3, cysteine through phenylalanine, is 12 amino acids long. Only the CDR3 DNA is retained, 36 bases long and in frame from the first base. The germline V gene (reference sequence) yields DFQATT for CDR1 and SNEGSKA for CDR2.